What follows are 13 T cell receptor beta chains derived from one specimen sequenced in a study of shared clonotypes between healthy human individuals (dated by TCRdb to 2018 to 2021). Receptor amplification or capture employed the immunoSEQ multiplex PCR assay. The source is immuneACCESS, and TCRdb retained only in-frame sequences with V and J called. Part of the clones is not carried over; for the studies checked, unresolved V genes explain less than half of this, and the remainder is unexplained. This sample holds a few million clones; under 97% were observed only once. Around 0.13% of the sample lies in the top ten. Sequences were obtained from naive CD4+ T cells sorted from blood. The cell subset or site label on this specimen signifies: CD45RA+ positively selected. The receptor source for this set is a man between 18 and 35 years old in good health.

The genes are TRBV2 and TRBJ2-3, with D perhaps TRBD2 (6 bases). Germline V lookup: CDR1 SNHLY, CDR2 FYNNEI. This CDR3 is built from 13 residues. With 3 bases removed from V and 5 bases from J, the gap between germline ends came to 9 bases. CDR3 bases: TGTGCCAGCAGTGATTGGGGAGGAGATACGCAGTATTTT. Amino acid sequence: CASSDWGGDTQYF.

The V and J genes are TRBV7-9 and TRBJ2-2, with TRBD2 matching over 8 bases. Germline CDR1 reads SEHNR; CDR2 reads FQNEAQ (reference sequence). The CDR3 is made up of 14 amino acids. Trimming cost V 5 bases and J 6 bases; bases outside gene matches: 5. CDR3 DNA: TGTGCCAGCAGCCGTAAAGCGGGAGCCGGGGAGCTGTTTTTT. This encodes CASSRKAGAGELFF.

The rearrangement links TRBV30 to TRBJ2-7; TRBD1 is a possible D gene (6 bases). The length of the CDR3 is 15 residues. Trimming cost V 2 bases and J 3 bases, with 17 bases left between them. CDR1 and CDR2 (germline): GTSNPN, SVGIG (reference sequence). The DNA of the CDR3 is TGTGCCTGGAGTTACCCGGGACAAGCCTTCTACGAGCAGTACTTC. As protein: CAWSYPGQAFYEQYF.

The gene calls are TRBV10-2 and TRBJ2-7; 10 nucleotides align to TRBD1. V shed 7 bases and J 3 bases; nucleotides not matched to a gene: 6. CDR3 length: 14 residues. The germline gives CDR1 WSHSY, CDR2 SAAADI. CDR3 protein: CASTGTGVRYEQYF. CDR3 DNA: TGCGCCAGCACCGGGACAGGGGTCCGCTACGAGCAGTACTTC.

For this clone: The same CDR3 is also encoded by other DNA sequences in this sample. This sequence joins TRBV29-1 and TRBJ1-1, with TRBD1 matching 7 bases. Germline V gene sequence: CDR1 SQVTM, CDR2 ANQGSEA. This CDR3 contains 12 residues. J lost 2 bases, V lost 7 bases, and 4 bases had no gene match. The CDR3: CSANRGNTEAFF. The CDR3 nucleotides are TGCAGCGCCAACAGGGGAAACACTGAAGCTTTCTTT.

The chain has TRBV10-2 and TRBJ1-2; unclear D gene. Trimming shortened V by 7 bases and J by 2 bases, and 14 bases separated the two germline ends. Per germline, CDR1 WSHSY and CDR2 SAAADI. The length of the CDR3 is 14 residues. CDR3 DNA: TGCGCCAGCATGGAGTCCGGAGGGAACTATGGCTACACCTTC. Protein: CASMESGGNYGYTF.

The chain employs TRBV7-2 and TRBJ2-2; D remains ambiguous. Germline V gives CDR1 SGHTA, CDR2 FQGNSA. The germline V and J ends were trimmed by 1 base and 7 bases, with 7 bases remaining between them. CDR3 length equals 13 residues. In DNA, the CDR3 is TGTGCCAGCAGCTTAGACTTTGGCGGGGAGCTGTTTTTT. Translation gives CASSLDFGGELFF.

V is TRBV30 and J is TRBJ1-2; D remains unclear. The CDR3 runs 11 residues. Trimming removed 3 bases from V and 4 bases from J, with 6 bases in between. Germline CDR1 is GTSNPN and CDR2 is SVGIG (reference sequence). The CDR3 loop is CAWRPLYGYTF. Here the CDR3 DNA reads TGTGCCTGGAGGCCCCTCTATGGCTACACCTTC.

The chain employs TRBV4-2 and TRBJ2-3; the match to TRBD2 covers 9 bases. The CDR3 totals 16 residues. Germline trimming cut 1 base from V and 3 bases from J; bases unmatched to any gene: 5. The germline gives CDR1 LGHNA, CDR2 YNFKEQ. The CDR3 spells CASSQVVLAGTDTQYF. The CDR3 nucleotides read TGTGCCAGCAGCCAAGTGGTGCTAGCGGGGACAGATACGCAGTATTTT.

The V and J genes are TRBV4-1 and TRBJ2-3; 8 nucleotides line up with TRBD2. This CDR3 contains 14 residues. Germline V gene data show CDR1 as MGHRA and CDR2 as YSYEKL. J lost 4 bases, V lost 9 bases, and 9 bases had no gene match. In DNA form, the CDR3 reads TGCGCCAGTTCTCGAGCGGGAGTACCAGATACGCAGTATTTT. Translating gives CASSRAGVPDTQYF.

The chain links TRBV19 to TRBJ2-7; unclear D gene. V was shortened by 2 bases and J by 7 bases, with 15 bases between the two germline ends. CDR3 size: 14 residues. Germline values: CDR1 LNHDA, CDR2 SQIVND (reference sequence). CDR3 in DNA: TGTGCCAGTAGTATATCGAAGAACAGTGAGGAGCAGTACTTC. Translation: CASSISKNSEEQYF.

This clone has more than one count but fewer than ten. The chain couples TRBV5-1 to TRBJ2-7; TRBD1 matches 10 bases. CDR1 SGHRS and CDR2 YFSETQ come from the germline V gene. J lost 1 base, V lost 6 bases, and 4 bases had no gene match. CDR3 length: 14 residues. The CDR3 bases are TGCGCCAGCAACACGGGACAGGGGTCCTACGAGCAGTACTTC. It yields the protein CASNTGQGSYEQYF. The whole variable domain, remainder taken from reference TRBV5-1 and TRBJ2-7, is KAGVTQTPRYLIKTRGQQVTLSCSPISGHRSVSWYQQTPGQGLQFLFEYFSETQRNKGNFPGRFSGRQFSNSRSEMNVSTLELGDSALYLCASNTGQGSYEQYFGPGTRLTVT.

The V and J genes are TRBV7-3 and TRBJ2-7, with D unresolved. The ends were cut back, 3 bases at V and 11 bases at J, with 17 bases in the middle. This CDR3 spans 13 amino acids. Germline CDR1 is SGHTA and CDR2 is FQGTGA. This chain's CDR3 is CASSLGVEAEKYF. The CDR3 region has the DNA TGTGCCAGCAGCTTGGGCGTTGAGGCTGAGAAGTACTTC.